This TCR beta chain was profiled in a study of T cell responses to AZD1222 COVID-19 vaccine (dated by TCRdb to 2020 to 2022). Broadly, across the study: TCR sequencing covered fewer than 250 trial participants: 200 to 210 given two doses of AZD1222 and 26 given two doses of MenACWY control vaccine. Trial participants were enrolled by age into subgroups of 18-55, 56-69 and 70-plus years, and approximately 150, 30 and 60 TCR-sequenced participants, respectively, were included in these subgroups. Points the paper makes about the study in general: The 56-69-year group was small, and its depth increase did not reach significance, likely because of low power. Because no day 14 peak-response samples were available, the repertoires could be characterized only after the peak T cell response. Vaccine-associated CD4 TCRs spanned the whole spike protein, with dominant responses in regions 160-218 and 743-854. A significant rise in spike-specific TCR breadth and depth was observed after two AZD1222 doses relative to day 0 and relative to MenACWY recipients. Epitopes outside the regions mutated in the B.1.351 and B.1.1.7 variants were reportedly recognized by nearly half of the unique spike-specific TCRs. Conclusions about previously exposed vaccinees are limited, since just 6 or 7 AZD1222 recipients were seropositive for SARS-CoV-2 at baseline. Participants were mostly white British, with more females than males. The authors suggested clonal diversity may have been underestimated.

On this clone itself: No cognate antigen has been identified for it. Qualities for individual bases were not recorded, and no much larger clone is one base off.

Reading the germline V gene gives CDR1 SGHTA and CDR2 FQGNSA. The CDR3 sequence holds 13 residues, the cysteine and phenylalanine included. Kept here is only the CDR3 DNA, which spans 39 bases and is read in frame from base 1. V was cut back by 5 bases and J by 9 bases, leaving a gap of 14 bases between them. The sample's time point label is to be understood as: about 28 days (+/-7) after the second vaccine dose. AZD1222 recipients given second doses at about 4 weeks or at about 12 weeks were pooled, since spike-specific TCR depth and breadth were not found to differ between the two schedules. Samples from vaccinated people were obtained from the UK trials COV001 and COV002, which included a single-blind randomized controlled phase 2/3 trial of AZD1222 (ChAdOx1 nCoV-19) in healthy adults. For TCRbeta chain sequencing, PBMC samples were collected from trial participants at day 0 and at day 28 after the second dose.

The CDR3 regions of human TCRbeta chains were analyzed by immunosequencing. In the authors' own workflow: TCRs in the repertoires were matched against a reference library of SARS-CoV-2-specific TCRs that had been generated with the MIRA antigen-specificity platform. Breadth was defined as the fraction of unique TCRs that were SARS-CoV-2-associated, and depth was defined as the fraction of total T cells that were SARS-CoV-2-associated. Each spike-specific TCR was assigned to its reactive spike region and to a CD4 or CD8 class using the MIRA data. Log10-transformed breadth and depth values were compared by one-way ANOVA with Sidak's multiple comparisons tests. Drawn from immuneACCESS, this table holds only the in-frame rearrangements with V and J called that TCRdb kept. Clones are partly lost; checked studies trace under half to an unresolved V gene and leave the rest unexplained. V, J and clone size reflect that table, while D and trimming were determined from the DNA. A total of 150,000 to 200,000 clones appear in this sample, 92% of them only once. The leading ten clones occupy more than 1.5% of the sample.

The sequence derives from an adult who received the AZD1222 COVID-19 vaccine. The sample in question was peripheral blood, obtained 28 days after the second AZD1222 dose. The rearranged chain carries TRBV7-2 and TRBJ2-1; matching of 6 bases hints at TRBD1 as the D gene. This receptor has the CDR3 CASSKSEGVEQFF. Here is the DNA: TGTGCCAGCAGCAAAAGCGAGGGGGTTGAGCAGTTCTTC.